These T cell receptor beta chains were read from a single sample in a study of control samples from healthy donors and cancer patients. Sequencing was performed with immunoSEQ multiplex PCR; in TCRdb, only in-frame clones are kept and a portion is missing. In the table there are 150,000 to 200,000 clones, just over 90% of which are singletons. The sample taken for sequencing was blood. These receptors were obtained from a man younger than 40 in good health. CDR3s include the opening cysteine and the closing phenylalanine or tryptophan. D genes are given only for firm matches. Clone size, where shown, is once, few, many, or a class for clones that have expanded.

TRBJ1-5	.	.	TRBV28	CASSLSGSNQPQHF	TGTGCCAGCAGTTTATCGGGCAGCAATCAGCCCCAGCATTTT
TRBJ1-1	.	.	TRBV6-5	CASTPPGGTTEAFF	TGTGCCAGCACCCCTCCCGGGGGAACCACTGAAGCTTTCTTT
TRBJ2-5	.	.	TRBV18	CASSRIEETQYF	TGTGCCAGCTCACGAATAGAAGAGACCCAGTACTTC
TRBJ2-7	.	.	TRBV10-3	CAISVSGTVDYEQYF	TGTGCCATCAGTGTTTCCGGCACAGTAGACTACGAGCAGTACTTC
TRBJ1-2	.	.	TRBV14	CASSQDRTAFYGYTF	TGTGCCAGCAGCCAAGACAGGACAGCGTTCTATGGCTACACCTTC
TRBJ1-1	.	.	TRBV19	CASSIQAWNTEAFF	TGTGCCAGTAGTATCCAGGCATGGAACACTGAAGCTTTCTTT
TRBJ1-2	.	once	TRBV4-1	CARPTANYGYTF	TGCGCCAGACCGACAGCTAACTATGGCTACACCTTC
TRBJ2-3	TRBD2	once	TRBV4-1	CASSHSGGRSADTQYF	TGCGCCAGCAGCCACTCGGGGGGGAGATCGGCAGATACGCAGTATTTT
TRBJ2-1	TRBD1	.	TRBV11-2	CASSLGTVAYNEQFF	TGTGCCAGCAGCCTTGGGACAGTGGCCTACAATGAGCAGTTCTTC
TRBJ2-1	TRBD2	.	TRBV27	CASSFVGTSGTSGYNEQFF	TGTGCCAGCAGTTTCGTCGGGACTAGCGGCACGTCTGGCTACAATGAGCAGTTCTTC
TRBJ2-1	TRBD2	.	TRBV6-2/TRBV6-3	CASSTLAGGLGEQFF	TGTGCCAGCAGTACACTAGCGGGGGGTCTCGGGGAGCAGTTCTTC
TRBJ2-7	.	.	TRBV2	CASASSRDTSYEQYF	TGTGCCAGCGCCAGCAGTCGGGACACATCCTACGAGCAGTACTTC
TRBJ1-1	TRBD1	.	TRBV4-1	CASSDRGGMNTEAFF	TGCGCCAGCAGCGACAGGGGCGGGATGAACACTGAAGCTTTCTTT
TRBJ1-1	.	.	TRBV10-3	CAITRTENTEAFF	TGTGCCATCACCAGGACCGAGAACACTGAAGCTTTCTTT
TRBJ1-1	TRBD1	.	TRBV5-1	CASSLGQGLNMNTEAFF	TGCGCCAGCAGCTTGGGACAGGGCCTGAACATGAACACTGAAGCTTTCTTT
TRBJ1-5	TRBD1	.	TRBV27	CASSPQGQSNQPQHF	TGTGCCAGCAGTCCGCAGGGACAGAGCAATCAGCCCCAGCATTTT
TRBJ1-1	.	.	TRBV2	CASSAGTLNTEAFF	TGTGCCAGCAGCGCCGGGACCTTGAACACTGAAGCTTTCTTT
TRBJ1-3	.	.	TRBV5-6	CASSPGFSGNTIYF	TGTGCCAGCAGCCCAGGGTTCTCTGGAAACACCATATATTTT
TRBJ2-3	.	.	TRBV7-2	CASSQGELDTQYF	TGTGCCAGCAGCCAAGGGGAGTTAGATACGCAGTATTTT
TRBJ2-1	TRBD2	.	TRBV7-7	CASSPTSGSLDEQFF	TGTGCCAGCAGCCCCACTAGCGGGAGTTTGGATGAGCAGTTCTTC